Shown below are 24 T cell receptor beta chains from a single sample sequenced in a study of blood T cells in healthy people across ages. Together with a sample-barcoded 5' primer, a J-beta primer mix was included in a second PCR lasting roughly 6 to 12 cycles. MiXCR was run by TCRdb on the 5' RACE reads, yielding one entry per CDR3 protein. The repertoire holds around 1,500,000 distinct CDR3 sequences, over 25% seen once, with over 7% in the top ten. The sample consisted of blood. These receptors were collected from a woman in her 30s in good health.

This rearrangement joins TRBV6-6 to TRBJ1-6, with 7 bases matching TRBD1. Germline V gene sequence: CDR1 MNHNY, CDR2 SVGAGI (reference sequence). Trimming cost V 8 bases and J 7 bases; bases outside gene matches: 11. This CDR3 comprises 15 residues. CDR3 residues: CASGLRQGGNSPLHF. The CDR3 DNA sequence: TGTGCCAGCGGACTTCGACAGGGTGGAAATTCACCCCTCCACTTT.

In its sample, this clonotype was seen a few times. Here the CDR3 DNA reads TGCAGTGCTAGCTGGGGCCACGAGCAGTACTTC. This sequence encodes CSASWGHEQYF. The genes are TRBV20-1 and TRBJ2-7; maybe TRBD1 (5 bases). V lost 3 bases and J 5 bases, leaving 8 bases between the germline ends. Per the germline V gene, CDR1 is DFQATT and CDR2 is SNEGSKA (reference sequence). The CDR3 runs 11 residues.

The chain couples TRBV5-1 to TRBJ1-6, with D tentatively TRBD1 (5 bases). This CDR3 has 16 amino acids. Looked up from germline, CDR1 is SGHRS and CDR2 is YFSETQ. The germline V and J ends were trimmed by 0 bases and 10 bases, with 17 bases remaining between them. In nucleotides, the CDR3 is TGCGCCAGCAGCTTGGCCTATCAGGGTTTAGGGTCACCCCTCCACTTT. It translates to CASSLAYQGLGSPLHF.

Notes on this clonotype: The germline gene is not matched at one end of the junction; a read error may be the cause. The chain links TRBV20-1 to TRBJ2-7; D is unclear. The CDR3 contains 14 residues. Germline V gene data show CDR1 as DFQATT and CDR2 as SNEGSKA (reference sequence). CDR3 nucleotide sequence: TGCAGTGCTCTCCTCGCATTGGGAACCTACAAGCAGTACTTC. Its protein product is CSALLALGTYKQYF.

V is TRBV15 and J is TRBJ2-1; 13 nucleotides line up with TRBD2. V was clipped by 2 bases and J by 4 bases; unmatched bases: 5. CDR1 is LNHNV and CDR2 is YYDKDF in the germline V gene (reference sequence). The CDR3 contains 17 residues. The CDR3 protein is CATSRSGLAGDYNEQFF. CDR3 nucleotide sequence: TGTGCCACCAGCAGATCTGGACTAGCGGGAGATTACAATGAGCAGTTCTTC.

The gene calls are TRBV2 and TRBJ2-3; D perhaps matches TRBD1 (5 bases). Trimming left V 6 bases short and J 0 bases short, with 10 bases between. The CDR3 covers 14 residues. The germline gives CDR1 SNHLY, CDR2 FYNNEI. CDR3 sequence (DNA): TGTGCCAGCAGCCGCTGGACAAGCACAGATACGCAGTATTTT. Protein sequence: CASSRWTSTDTQYF.

The chain uses TRBV3-1 and TRBJ2-3; D not certain. CDR3 size: 14 residues. Germline V gene sequence: CDR1 LGHDT, CDR2 YNNKEL (reference sequence). Trimming pared 4 bases from V and 2 bases from J, leaving 10 bases between. The CDR3 coding sequence is TGTGCCAGCAGCCCCCCCTGGGCCACAGATACGCAGTATTTT. Residues: CASSPPWATDTQYF.

On this clonotype: This may stem from a read error, because a much larger clone lies one nucleotide away. The chain employs TRBV20-1 and TRBJ2-5, with 7 positions matching TRBD1. After removal of 6 bases from V and 2 bases from J, the junction contained 3 bases not matched to a gene. Germline lookup yields CDR1 DFQATT and CDR2 SNEGSKA (reference sequence). This CDR3 region has 12 residues. The chain's CDR3 is CSAQGMQETQYF. The CDR3 DNA follows: TGCAGTGCACAGGGGATGCAAGAGACCCAGTACTTC.

V is TRBV20-1 and J is TRBJ2-3; 7 nucleotides match TRBD2. The V gene end was trimmed by 6 bases and the J gene end by 0 bases; junction bases not matched to a gene: 3. CDR1 is DFQATT and CDR2 is SNEGSKA in the germline V gene (reference sequence). This CDR3 is 13 amino acids long. CDR3 coding DNA: TGCAGTGCCAAGACTAGCAGCACAGATACGCAGTATTTT. It is translated as CSAKTSSTDTQYF.

The rearrangement uses TRBV7-2 and TRBJ2-1, with D possibly matching TRBD2 (7 bases). The V gene's germline CDR1 is SGHTA and CDR2 FQGNSA. Trimming stripped 2 bases from V and 4 bases from J, with 15 bases between. CDR3 length: 16 residues. CDR3 DNA: TGTGCCAGCAGCTTATTAGGGGGAGGGGGGTACAATGAGCAGTTCTTC. This translates into CASSLLGGGGYNEQFF.

J is TRBJ2-5 and V is TRBV11-2; TRBD1 agrees at 11 bases. In germline, CDR1 is SGHAT, CDR2 FQNNGV. The CDR3 totals 16 residues. V shed 11 bases and J 5 bases; nucleotides not matched to a gene: 16. CDR3 DNA sequence: TGTGCCGGCTACGCAGCTCGGACAGGGGGCGTGGAGACCCAGTACTTC. It yields the protein CAGYAARTGGVETQYF.

The chain's CDR3 is CASSMQGRNQPQHF. For the CDR3, the DNA is TGTGCCAGCAGTATGCAGGGGCGGAATCAGCCCCAGCATTTT. This chain links TRBV12-3 or TRBV12-4 with TRBJ1-5; D is possibly TRBD1 (6 bases). V was trimmed by 5 bases and J by 4 bases, leaving 12 bases between them. There are 14 residues in the CDR3.

There are many counts of this clonotype. The chain employs TRBV4-3 and TRBJ1-2, with D perhaps matching TRBD1 (5 bases). V gave up 0 bases and J gave up 5 bases, with 10 bases separating them. The CDR3 has 14 amino acids. Germline V lookup: CDR1 LGHNA, CDR2 YSLEER. CDR3 DNA: TGCGCCAGCAGCCAAGAAACAGGAGGATATGGCTACACCTTC. It codes for CASSQETGGYGYTF.

This chain uses TRBV27 with TRBJ1-6; 8 nucleotides match TRBD1. The V and J ends lost 2 bases and 6 bases, in that order; junction bases with no gene match: 3. CDR3 size: 15 residues. Looked up from germline, CDR1 is MNHEY and CDR2 is SMNVEV (reference sequence). The CDR3 here is CASSLQTGVNSPLHF. The CDR3 DNA reads as TGTGCCAGCAGTTTACAGACAGGGGTTAATTCACCCCTCCACTTT.

This chain joins TRBV6-5 and TRBJ1-2; 7 positions match TRBD1. The germline CDR1 and CDR2 sequences are MNHEY and SVGAGI. The CDR3 loop spans 15 amino acids. Trimming at V came to 9 bases and at J to 5 bases, leaving 15 bases not matched to a gene. The chain's CDR3 is CASTSSGTDSYGYTF. CDR3 bases: TGTGCCAGTACTTCCTCCGGGACAGATTCTTATGGCTACACCTTC.

J is TRBJ2-2 and V is TRBV7-2, with TRBD2 matching 9 bases. Germline loops: CDR1 SGHTA, CDR2 FQGNSA. This CDR3 has 15 amino acids. The junction had 4 bases not matched to a gene; V was cut back by 8 bases and J by 0 bases. The CDR3 nucleotides read TGTGCCAGCGGTAGCGGGGGCGCGAACACCGGGGAGCTGTTTTTT. Translated: CASGSGGANTGELFF.

This sequence joins TRBV7-2 and TRBJ2-5; 13 bases map to TRBD2. Trimming removed 5 bases from V and 12 bases from J; junction bases left unmatched: 9. The CDR3 runs to 14 residues. The germline V gene encodes CDR1 SGHTA and CDR2 FQGNSA. CDR3 amino acids: CASSLQTSGGIEYF. In DNA form, the CDR3 reads TGTGCCAGCAGCCTCCAGACTAGCGGGGGGATTGAGTACTTC.

This clonotype was counted at least ten times. The chain couples TRBV18 to TRBJ2-1; D is perhaps TRBD2 (6 bases). In germline, CDR1 is KGHSH, CDR2 LQKENI. The CDR3 runs to 13 residues. The V gene lost 5 bases and the J gene lost 9 bases, with 14 bases spanning the gap. The CDR3 is CASSNAGGVEQFF. CDR3 bases: TGTGCCAGCTCAAACGCCGGCGGGGTTGAGCAGTTCTTC.

This clonotype has ten or more counts. The chain is built from TRBV6-1 and TRBJ2-3, with 7 bases identical to TRBD2. The V gene end was trimmed by 10 bases and the J gene end by 4 bases; junction bases not matched to a gene: 5. Germline V CDR1 and CDR2: MNHNS, SASEGT. The CDR3 consists of 12 residues. The CDR3 reads CATSGDSDTQYF. The CDR3 nucleotides read TGTGCCACGAGCGGGGATTCAGATACGCAGTATTTT.

This clonotype turned up a few times. The rearrangement links TRBV6-5 to TRBJ2-5; D gene ambiguous. Trimming took off 2 bases at V and 3 bases at J, with 16 bases between the two ends. Germline lookup yields CDR1 MNHEY and CDR2 SVGAGI. CDR3 length: 16 residues. The CDR3 DNA reads TGTGCCAGCAGTTACCATAGACGGCAGACGAAAGAGACCCAGTACTTC. Its translation is CASSYHRRQTKETQYF.

J is TRBJ2-2 and V is TRBV11-2, with a possible D match to TRBD1 (6 bases). The CDR3 has 15 amino acids. Germline V gene sequence: CDR1 SGHAT, CDR2 FQNNGV. V dropped 3 bases and J dropped 5 bases, with 13 bases sitting between them. The CDR3 nucleotides read TGTGCCAGCAGCTTGTACAGGGTGGGGACCGGGGAGCTGTTTTTT. Its protein product is CASSLYRVGTGELFF.

This sequence joins TRBV20-1 and TRBJ2-3; 10 nucleotides match TRBD1. The CDR3 spans 15 residues. Germline V gives CDR1 DFQATT, CDR2 SNEGSKA (reference sequence). J lost 2 bases, V lost 5 bases, and 7 bases had no gene match. CDR3 in amino acids: CSAFGDRGFTDTQYF. As DNA, the CDR3 is TGCAGTGCTTTCGGGGACAGGGGATTCACAGATACGCAGTATTTT.

This clonotype showed up just a few times. V gene TRBV20-1 combines with J gene TRBJ2-5, with 8 bases that match TRBD2. The CDR3 is 14 residues long. The ends lost 5 bases at V and 5 bases at J; junction bases unmatched: 10. From germline, CDR1 is DFQATT and CDR2 SNEGSKA (reference sequence). The CDR3 reads CSAGTSGGRETQYF. DNA of the CDR3: TGCAGTGCTGGTACTAGCGGCGGTCGCGAGACCCAGTACTTC.

This rearrangement joins TRBV7-2 to TRBJ1-2; D gene ambiguous. Trimming shortened V by 5 bases and J by 7 bases, and 17 bases separated the two germline ends. The germline V gene encodes CDR1 SGHTA and CDR2 FQGNSA. The CDR3 runs to 14 residues. The CDR3 bases are TGTGCCAGCAGCCCCGGGCTGGGGAGCGGTGGCTACACCTTC. Translating it yields CASSPGLGSGGYTF.